Below, 19 T cell receptor beta chains from the same sample are listed, as sequenced in a study of beta chain features in type 1 diabetes. Expressed TCRB transcripts were sequenced because the isolated RNA had all been reverse transcribed beforehand. Measured with immunoSEQ multiplex PCR; TCRdb has only the in-frame clones, and not every one. The top ten hold 2.3% of the sample, which has about 160,000 clones, approximately 8.4% seen once. Specimen: central memory CD4+ T cells from blood. The receptor set was obtained from a woman aged 18 to 35 in good health.

This clone was observed a few times. The rearrangement links TRBV6-5 to TRBJ2-5; maybe TRBD2 (5 bases). CDR3 size: 14 residues. Germline CDR1 MNHEY, CDR2 SVGAGI. V was trimmed by 7 bases and J by 5 bases, leaving 17 bases between them. CDR3 coding DNA: TGTGCCAGCACCCTCTCCGGGAAAATGGAGACCCAGTACTTC. This gives the protein CASTLSGKMETQYF.

This clone was detected only a few times. The chain recombines TRBV4-1 with TRBJ1-5; 7 bases match TRBD1. Germline CDR1 reads MGHRA; CDR2 reads YSYEKL. The CDR3 has 16 amino acids. Trimming removed 1 base from V and 6 bases from J; junction bases left unmatched: 9. The CDR3, as DNA: TGCGCCAGCAGCCAAGTATTGAAGAGGGACAGTCAGCCCCAGCATTTT. Encoded protein: CASSQVLKRDSQPQHF.

The V call is TRBV14, the J call TRBJ2-1, with 13 bases matching TRBD2. V dropped 0 bases and J dropped 8; count of bases not matched to a gene: 4. The CDR3 runs 16 residues. Germline CDR1 and CDR2: SGHDN and FVKESK. In DNA form, the CDR3 reads TGTGCCAGCAGCCAAGAAGGACTAGCGGGGGAGCATGAGCAGTTCTTC. It specifies CASSQEGLAGEHEQFF.

This clone was counted only a few times. This chain links TRBV7-9 with TRBJ2-7, with 10 positions matching TRBD2. The J segment lost 4 bases and the V segment lost 5 bases, leaving 8 bases of the junction unmatched. This CDR3 comprises 15 residues. CDR1 and CDR2 (germline): SEHNR, FQNEAQ (reference sequence). The CDR3 loop is CASSPARTSGYEQYF. In DNA form, the CDR3 reads TGTGCCAGCAGCCCGGCGCGGACTAGCGGATACGAGCAGTACTTC.

The chain recombines TRBV7-2 with TRBJ2-1; 7 bases line up with TRBD1. Germline-derived CDR1 and CDR2 are SGHTA and FQGNSA. There are 13 residues in the CDR3. The trim removed 5 bases at V and 4 bases at J, leaving 2 bases unmatched. The CDR3 DNA is TGTGCCAGCAGCCCGGGACAGTACAATGAGCAGTTCTTC. This sequence encodes CASSPGQYNEQFF. The full variable domain, completed using reference TRBV7-2 and TRBJ2-1, is GAGVSQSPSNKVTEKGKDVELRCDPISGHTALYWYRQSLGQGLEFLIYFQGNSAPDKSGLPSDRFSAERTGGSVSTLTIQRTQQEDSAVYLCASSPGQYNEQFFGPGTRLTVL.

The genes are TRBV27 and TRBJ2-2; 9 bases fit TRBD2. V was clipped by 8 bases and J by 5 bases; unmatched bases: 9. Germline CDR1 MNHEY, CDR2 SMNVEV (reference sequence). This CDR3 has 15 amino acids. In DNA, the CDR3 is TGTGCCAGCTCGAGGGCGGGGGGGCCGACCGGGGAGCTGTTTTTT. It yields the protein CASSRAGGPTGELFF.

This clone was detected only a few times. The rearrangement uses TRBV11-3 and TRBJ1-1; D is possibly TRBD1 (5 bases). The V end lost 3 bases, the J end lost 11 bases, and 16 bases lay between the germline ends. The CDR3 is 13 residues long. Germline values: CDR1 SGHNT, CDR2 YENEEA. This CDR3 reads CASSLGGTRAAFF. CDR3 DNA: TGTGCCAGCAGCTTGGGGGGTACGAGGGCGGCTTTCTTT.

V usage is TRBV6-6 and J usage is TRBJ1-2; 8 bases fit TRBD1. V lost 2 bases and J lost 8; bases outside the gene matches: 4. Looked up from germline, CDR1 is MNHNY and CDR2 is SVGAGI (reference sequence). This CDR3 is 13 amino acids long. CDR3 sequence: CASSYGQGEGYTF. The CDR3, as DNA: TGTGCCAGCAGTTACGGACAGGGAGAGGGCTACACCTTC.

The chain links TRBV7-2 to TRBJ2-3, with D perhaps matching TRBD2 (5 bases). This CDR3 is built from 14 residues. Germline V gene lookup returns CDR1 SGHTA and CDR2 FQGNSA. The V end was cut by 1 base, the J end by 4 bases, with 9 bases between. The CDR3 loop is CASSLVAGADTQYF. Written as DNA, the CDR3 is TGTGCCAGCAGCTTAGTGGCCGGGGCAGATACGCAGTATTTT.

The gene calls are TRBV11-2 and TRBJ2-1; 9 bases align to TRBD2. The CDR3 length is 15 residues. Trimming removed 1 base from V and 9 bases from J; junction bases left unmatched: 7. Germline V gene sequence: CDR1 SGHAT, CDR2 FQNNGV. The CDR3: CASSLGLAVVFEQFF. CDR3 DNA: TGTGCCAGCAGCTTAGGACTAGCGGTTGTGTTTGAGCAGTTCTTC.

This sequence joins TRBV4-1 and TRBJ1-5, with TRBD1 as a possible D gene (5 bases). Per the germline V gene, CDR1 is MGHRA and CDR2 is YSYEKL. Deletions cut 1 base from V and 0 bases from J, with 7 bases between. This CDR3 contains 15 residues. The CDR3 DNA follows: TGCGCCAGCAGCCAAGCAGGGATTAGCAATCAGCCCCAGCATTTT. Its translation is CASSQAGISNQPQHF.

In its sample, this clone was seen many times. The V and J genes are TRBV29-1 and TRBJ2-7; 9 nucleotides agree with TRBD1. Trimming removed 6 bases from V and 0 bases from J; junction bases left unmatched: 6. From germline, CDR1 is SQVTM and CDR2 ANQGSEA. CDR3 length equals 14 residues. The CDR3 is CSVAMGQGSYEQYF. CDR3 DNA: TGCAGCGTCGCGATGGGACAGGGCTCCTACGAGCAGTACTTC.

This clone was counted only a few times. The chain couples TRBV7-2 to TRBJ2-7; D is perhaps TRBD2 (6 bases). CDR1 and CDR2 (germline): SGHTA, FQGNSA. The germline V and J ends were trimmed by 0 bases and 6 bases, with 15 bases remaining between them. The CDR3 covers 15 residues. CDR3 nucleotides: TGTGCCAGCAGCTTAGCGATGGGCGGGGCGACCGAGCAGTACTTC. The encoded protein is CASSLAMGGATEQYF.

The CDR3 here is CASSSLERGLETQYF. The CDR3 nucleotides are TGTGCCAGCTCATCCCTTGAGCGGGGGCTGGAGACCCAGTACTTC. The chain has TRBV18 and TRBJ2-5, with 8 positions matching TRBD2. Looked up from germline, CDR1 is KGHSH and CDR2 is LQKENI. Trimming removed 5 bases from V and 5 bases from J; junction bases left unmatched: 10. CDR3 length: 15 amino acids.

The rearrangement links TRBV23-1 to TRBJ2-5; the match to TRBD2 covers 13 bases. TRBV23-1 is sorted into the ORF group, with uncertain function. The CDR3 runs 17 residues. Trimming cost V 6 bases and J 5 bases; bases outside gene matches: 12. The CDR3: CASSRGLAGVVKETQYF. Here the CDR3 DNA reads TGCGCCAGCAGCCGCGGACTAGCGGGGGTAGTTAAGGAGACCCAGTACTTC.

The rearrangement joins TRBV5-1 to TRBJ2-4, with D uncertain. The CDR3 extends over 14 amino acids. The V end lost 4 bases, the J end lost 8 bases, and 16 bases lay between the germline ends. The germline V gene encodes CDR1 SGHRS and CDR2 YFSETQ. The CDR3 loop is CASSTSSGGDIQYF. The CDR3 DNA reads TGCGCCAGCAGCACATCTAGTGGCGGAGACATTCAGTACTTC.

The CDR3 coding sequence is TGTGCCAGCAGCCGGGTGGCGGGAGCAGACACCGGGGAGCTGTTTTTT. It specifies CASSRVAGADTGELFF. The chain carries TRBV13 and TRBJ2-2; the match to TRBD2 covers 7 bases. Trimming removed 5 bases from V and 3 bases from J; junction bases left unmatched: 9. CDR1 PRHDT and CDR2 FYEKMQ come from the germline V gene (reference sequence). CDR3 length: 16 residues.

This clone has only a few counts. The rearrangement joins TRBV29-1 to TRBJ1-1; D gene unclear. Per the germline V gene, CDR1 is SQVTM and CDR2 is ANQGSEA. Trimming cost V 3 bases and J 4 bases, with 3 bases left between them. This CDR3 region has 10 residues. For the CDR3, the DNA is TGCAGCGTTGACAGCACTGAAGCTTTCTTT. Its protein product is CSVDSTEAFF.

This clone was seen a handful of times. The chain has TRBV5-1 and TRBJ1-2, with TRBD1 matching 11 bases. Germline V gene lookup returns CDR1 SGHRS and CDR2 YFSETQ. Germline trimming cut 4 bases from V and 4 bases from J; bases unmatched to any gene: 3. The CDR3 runs 14 residues. The CDR3 nucleotides are TGCGCCAGCAGCCACGGACAGGGGGCCTATGGCTACACCTTC. It encodes CASSHGQGAYGYTF. Full variable domain (outside the CDR3, taken from reference TRBV5-1 and TRBJ1-2): KAGVTQTPRYLIKTRGQQVTLSCSPISGHRSVSWYQQTPGQGLQFLFEYFSETQRNKGNFPGRFSGRQFSNSRSEMNVSTLELGDSALYLCASSHGQGAYGYTFGSGTRLTVV.